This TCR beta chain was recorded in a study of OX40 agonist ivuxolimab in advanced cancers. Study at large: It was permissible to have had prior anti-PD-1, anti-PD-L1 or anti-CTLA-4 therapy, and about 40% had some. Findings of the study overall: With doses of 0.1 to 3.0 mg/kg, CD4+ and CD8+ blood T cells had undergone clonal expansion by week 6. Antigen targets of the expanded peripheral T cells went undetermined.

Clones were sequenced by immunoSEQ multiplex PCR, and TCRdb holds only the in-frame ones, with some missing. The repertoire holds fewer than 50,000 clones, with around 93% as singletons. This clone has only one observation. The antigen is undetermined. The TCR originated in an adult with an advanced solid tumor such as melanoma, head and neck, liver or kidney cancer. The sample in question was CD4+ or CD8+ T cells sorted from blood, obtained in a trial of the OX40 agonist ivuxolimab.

CDR3 residues: CASSYRGLDTQYF. The CDR3 coding sequence is TGTGCCAGCAGTTACAGGGGGTTAGATACGCAGTATTTT. V gene TRBV6-5 combines with J gene TRBJ2-3; D is possibly TRBD1 (6 bases). CDR3 length: 13 amino acids. Germline CDR1 reads MNHEY; CDR2 reads SVGAGI. V dropped 2 bases and J dropped 5 bases, with 8 bases sitting between them.